The entry below describes one TCR beta chain. There is no known antigen for this receptor. One base away there is no much larger clone; base qualities are not given. V drops 0 bases and J drops 6 bases, leaving 12 bases in between. From its cysteine to its phenylalanine, the CDR3 spans 16 amino acids. Only the CDR3 DNA is retained, 48 bases long and in frame from the first base. Via the germline V gene, CDR1 is MGHDK and CDR2 SYGVNS. Genomic DNA was isolated using the Qiagen DNeasy kit from unsorted PBMCs as well as from negatively selected CD4+ and CD8+ fractions. TCR beta CDR3 regions were subjected to amplification by immunoSEQ multiplex PCR with primers that anneal to V and J segments. A synthetic immune receptor repertoire was used to minimize amplification bias, and remaining bias was computationally removed after sequencing. The paper's data handling went like this. Repertoire diversity was quantified as the Shannon entropy index using custom Python scripts. The unsorted, CD4+ and CD8+ repertoires were each analyzed separately, with the exception of combined analyses, where CD4+ and CD8+ sequences were merged in silico. TCRdb obtained this table from immuneACCESS and retained in-frame rearrangements with V and J assigned. These tables miss some clones; where compared with another copy, unresolved V genes account for less than half of the shortfall, and the remainder is unexplained. V and J calls and clone size come straight from that table; D and trimming were deduced from the DNA. The sample includes some 10,000 clones, with 85% to 90% observed a single time. The ten top clones hold about 15% of the sample.

This entry comes from a study of PD-1 blockade in classical Hodgkin lymphoma (TCRdb year 2020). Background for the entire study: To define a peripheral blood immune signature of response to PD-1 blockade in classical Hodgkin lymphoma, the study combined TCR beta sequencing with CyTOF.

The full study reports these points: The study was restricted to a single clinical trial cohort, and the causes of repertoire differences, possibly disease activity or prior therapy, were left undefined. Baseline TCR diversity was reported to be lower in newly diagnosed patients than in healthy donors, and even lower in relapsed/refractory patients.

The time point label on this specimen signifies: newly diagnosed, previously untreated cHL patient sample. A Miltenyi CD8+ T cell isolation kit was used for magnetic negative selection to purify CD8+ T cells from thawed PBMCs. PBMCs from patients with newly diagnosed, previously untreated classical Hodgkin lymphoma were sequenced as a comparison group for the relapsed/refractory trial patients. Peripheral blood was collected in 8 mL Vacutainer Cell Preparation Tubes, from which PBMCs were isolated by centrifugation and then cryopreserved. Purified CD4+ and CD8+ fractions were prepared only for cases in which an additional PBMC sample was available. Magnetically labelled cells were removed on LS columns in a quadroMACS separator, and the flow-through was collected as the purified fraction.

The receptor was derived from a human donor with classical Hodgkin lymphoma. The chain uses TRBV25-1 and TRBJ1-6, with TRBD1 perhaps the D gene, on 6 matching bases. Input material: CD8+ T cells from blood. The CDR3 loop reads CASSEYWTETNSPLHF. The nucleotides are TGTGCCAGCAGTGAATACTGGACAGAAACTAATTCACCCCTCCACTTT.